A single sample gave rise to the 29 T cell receptor beta chains below, sequenced in a study of blood T cells in healthy people across ages. A J-beta primer mix and a sample-barcoded 5' primer were used in a second PCR of about 7 to 12 cycles. TCRdb analysed the 5' RACE reads with MiXCR anew, one entry per CDR3 protein. The sample yields 850,000 to 950,000 distinct CDR3 sequences, about 30% seen once. Sequenced input: blood. These receptors were taken from a woman aged 80 or older in good health.

This clonotype was recorded a few times. A read error may explain this, as a much larger clone is one base away. The chain carries TRBV20-1 and TRBJ2-7; 13 bases map to TRBD2. This CDR3 is 14 amino acids long. V trimming: 5 bases; J trimming: 3 bases; junction bases outside the gene matches: 4. Per germline, CDR1 DFQATT and CDR2 SNEGSKA (reference sequence). CDR3 protein: CSAQLAGGRYEQYF. For the CDR3, the DNA is TGCAGTGCTCAACTAGCGGGGGGGCGCTACGAGCAGTACTTC.

This clonotype was detected a few times. The chain is built from TRBV14 and TRBJ2-7; D is uncertain. The CDR3 covers 15 residues. The V gene lost 1 base and the J gene lost 7 bases, with 17 bases spanning the gap. Germline CDR1 is SGHDN and CDR2 is FVKESK. Here the CDR3 DNA reads TGTGCCAGCAGCCAAGGGATGGAGTTTTACAATGAGCAGTACTTC. Translated: CASSQGMEFYNEQYF.

This clonotype has a count of ten or more. The J gene is TRBJ1-5, the V gene TRBV7-2; D uncertain. Germline CDR1 SGHTA, CDR2 FQGNSA. V lost 5 bases, J lost 4 bases, and 15 bases lay in between. CDR3 length equals 15 residues. CDR3 region: CASSPAKGMNQPQHF. CDR3 coding DNA: TGTGCCAGCAGCCCCGCAAAAGGGATGAATCAGCCCCAGCATTTT.

This clonotype was recorded at least ten times. The J gene is TRBJ2-3, the V gene TRBV5-1, with D hard to call. V was shortened by 0 bases and J by 4 bases, with 12 bases between the two germline ends. The CDR3 totals 15 residues. CDR1 and CDR2 from the germline V gene are SGHRS and YFSETQ. CDR3 sequence: CASSLALGKADTQYF. The CDR3 DNA reads as TGCGCCAGCAGCTTGGCCTTGGGGAAAGCAGATACGCAGTATTTT.

Only one count was recorded for this clonotype. J is TRBJ2-4 and V is TRBV6-1, with 7 bases matching TRBD1. The J call may not be correct, given that the DNA end is closer to TRBJ2-7. This CDR3 spans 16 amino acids. The germline gives CDR1 MNHNS, CDR2 SASEGT. The CDR3 bases are TGTGCCAGCAGTGGAGAACTTTGGGCAGGGGACAGCGAGCAGTACTTC. This translates into CASSGELWAGDSEQYF.

The J gene is TRBJ1-2, the V gene TRBV5-1; 7 bases line up with TRBD1. V was pared by 3 bases and J by 7 bases, with 6 bases of the junction left unmatched. Germline V gene sequence: CDR1 SGHRS, CDR2 YFSETQ. This CDR3 contains 13 residues. CDR3: CASSSDRVLGYTF. The CDR3 nucleotides read TGCGCCAGCAGCTCCGACAGGGTGCTTGGCTACACCTTC. The whole variable domain, remainder taken from reference TRBV5-1 and TRBJ1-2, is KAGVTQTPRYLIKTRGQQVTLSCSPISGHRSVSWYQQTPGQGLQFLFEYFSETQRNKGNFPGRFSGRQFSNSRSEMNVSTLELGDSALYLCASSSDRVLGYTFGSGTRLTVV.

This clonotype was picked up many times. The V call is TRBV5-1, the J call TRBJ2-1, with 11 bases matching TRBD2. J was trimmed by 7 bases and V by 0 bases; bases with no gene match: 3. This CDR3 is 15 amino acids long. Germline lookup yields CDR1 SGHRS and CDR2 YFSETQ. The CDR3 bases are TGCGCCAGCAGCTTGGAACTAGCGGGGGTTAATGAGCAGTTCTTC. It encodes CASSLELAGVNEQFF.

This clonotype was counted ten times or more. The CDR3 spells CSGQGGWGRDTQYF. For the CDR3, the DNA is TGCAGTGGCCAAGGTGGTTGGGGCCGGGATACGCAGTATTTT. This chain uses TRBV20-1 with TRBJ2-3; perhaps TRBD1 as D (5 bases). Trimming removed 7 bases at V and 6 bases at J, with 20 bases between. Germline V gene lookup returns CDR1 DFQATT and CDR2 SNEGSKA (reference sequence). The CDR3 runs to 14 residues.

This clonotype came up many times. The chain links TRBV11-2 to TRBJ2-1; D unclear. CDR1 is SGHAT and CDR2 is FQNNGV in the germline V gene. V lost 3 bases and J lost 7, with 7 bases in between. CDR3 size: 12 residues. CDR3 residues: CASSFLQNEQFF. DNA for the CDR3: TGTGCCAGCAGCTTTCTCCAAAATGAGCAGTTCTTC.

In its sample, this clonotype was seen many times. The V call is TRBV20-1, the J call TRBJ2-3; TRBD2 agrees at 12 bases. Trimming at V came to 4 bases and at J to 6 bases, leaving 8 bases not matched to a gene. The CDR3 length is 15 residues. From germline, CDR1 is DFQATT and CDR2 SNEGSKA (reference sequence). The CDR3 nucleotides are TGCAGTGCTAACCGACTAGCGGGGGACCTTGATACGCAGTATTTT. It codes for CSANRLAGDLDTQYF.

The chain carries TRBV15 and TRBJ1-5; D not certain. The CDR3 runs to 16 residues. CDR1 and CDR2 (germline): LNHNV, YYDKDF (reference sequence). Between the trimmed V and J ends, which lost 1 base and 0 bases, there was a span of 10 bases. The chain's CDR3 is CATSRGMGLSNQPQHF. CDR3 bases: TGTGCCACCAGCAGAGGTATGGGTCTTAGCAATCAGCCCCAGCATTTT.

The chain combines TRBV13 with TRBJ2-5; 8 bases are a match to TRBD1. After removal of 3 bases from V and 3 bases from J, the junction contained 6 bases not matched to a gene. The CDR3 sequence is 15 residues long. Germline V lookup: CDR1 PRHDT, CDR2 FYEKMQ (reference sequence). The CDR3 is CASSLTRTGKETQYF. In nucleotides, the CDR3 is TGTGCCAGCAGCTTGACCAGGACAGGGAAAGAGACCCAGTACTTC.

The chain uses TRBV7-9 and TRBJ2-7; D is uncertain. Germline CDR1 is SEHNR and CDR2 is FQNEAQ (reference sequence). The CDR3 is 13 amino acids. The V end was cut by 4 bases, the J end by 0 bases, with 7 bases between. The CDR3 DNA follows: TGTGCCAGCAGCTCCGAGAGCTCCTACGAGCAGTACTTC. This translates into CASSSESSYEQYF.

The chain combines TRBV5-1 with TRBJ2-5; 12 bases map to TRBD2. CDR3 length: 14 amino acids. The trim removed 6 bases at V and 5 bases at J, leaving 5 bases unmatched. Germline V CDR1 and CDR2: SGHRS, YFSETQ. The DNA of the CDR3 is TGCGCCAGCAACTCCGGGACTAGCGGGGAGACCCAGTACTTC. Its translation: CASNSGTSGETQYF.

The chain combines TRBV7-2 with TRBJ2-3; D unresolved. Germline CDR1 is SGHTA and CDR2 is FQGNSA. V dropped 5 bases and J dropped 2 bases, with 8 bases sitting between them. This CDR3 region has 13 residues. Written as DNA, the CDR3 is TGTGCCAGCAGCGGTACAGTCACAGATACGCAGTATTTT. This sequence encodes CASSGTVTDTQYF.

The table lists this clonotype with many counts. The chain is built from TRBV5-1 and TRBJ2-7; D is unclear. Looked up from germline, CDR1 is SGHRS and CDR2 is YFSETQ. There are 12 residues in the CDR3. V shed 1 base and J shed 5 bases, with 7 bases lying between them. Here the CDR3 DNA reads TGCGCCAGCAGCTTGAGCATCCACGAGCAGTACTTC. Translation gives CASSLSIHEQYF.

This clonotype has a count of ten or more. The chain is built from TRBV6-2 or TRBV6-3 and TRBJ1-1; D not certain. With 6 bases removed from V and 4 bases from J, the gap between germline ends came to 18 bases. Germline assignment: CDR1 MNHEY and CDR2 SVGEGT. The CDR3 covers 15 residues. The CDR3 spells CASSNAGRLGTEAFF. The CDR3 DNA sequence: TGTGCCAGCAGCAACGCCGGGCGCCTGGGCACTGAAGCTTTCTTT.

On this clonotype: Possible read error: a much larger clone is one base away. This rearrangement joins TRBV12-3 or TRBV12-4 to TRBJ1-4; possible D gene TRBD1, 6 bases. The CDR3 covers 14 residues. CDR3 protein: CAGSLSQGNEKLFF. The CDR3 DNA is TGTGCCGGCAGTTTGTCACAGGGAAATGAAAAACTGTTTTTT.

This clonotype was counted ten times or more. In DNA, the CDR3 is TGCAGTGCTAGGGGAGGGCCAGCTGGCACAGATACGCAGTATTTT. It is translated as CSARGGPAGTDTQYF. The chain links TRBV20-1 to TRBJ2-3; TRBD2 aligns across 7 bases. From germline, CDR1 is DFQATT and CDR2 SNEGSKA (reference sequence). This CDR3 is built from 15 residues. Trimming took 3 bases from V and 1 from J; bases not matched to a gene: 7.

The chain recombines TRBV6-5 with TRBJ2-2, with TRBD1 matching over 9 bases. The CDR3 has 15 residues. CDR1 is MNHEY and CDR2 is SVGAGI in the germline V gene. V shed 6 bases and J 1 base; nucleotides not matched to a gene: 3. The CDR3 DNA reads as TGTGCCAGCAGGGGACAGGGACTGAACACCGGGGAGCTGTTTTTT. This translates into CASRGQGLNTGELFF.

The CDR3 protein is CASSKGQGLAGGKKTDTQYF. The CDR3 region has the DNA TGTGCCAGCAGCAAAGGGCAGGGACTAGCGGGGGGAAAAAAGACAGATACGCAGTATTTT. This rearrangement joins TRBV7-8 to TRBJ2-3; 15 bases map to TRBD2. Germline values: CDR1 SGHVS, CDR2 FQNEAQ. The CDR3 totals 20 residues. Trimming removed 5 bases from V and 3 bases from J; junction bases left unmatched: 15. The full variable domain, with the rest looked up from reference TRBV7-8 and TRBJ2-3, is GAGVSQSPRYKVAKRGQDVALRCDPISGHVSLFWYQQALGQGPEFLTYFQNEAQLDKSGLPSDRFFAERPEGSVSTLKIQRTQQEDSAVYLCASSKGQGLAGGKKTDTQYFGPGTRLTVL.

In its sample, this clonotype was seen many times. The V call is TRBV7-9, the J call TRBJ2-3; 8 bases align to TRBD1. Germline V gene lookup returns CDR1 SEHNR and CDR2 FQNEAQ (reference sequence). Unmatched junction bases numbered 4, after V lost 1 base and J lost 4 bases. This CDR3 comprises 15 residues. This CDR3 reads CASSLGGQGADTQYF. The CDR3 bases are TGTGCCAGCAGCTTAGGAGGACAGGGCGCAGATACGCAGTATTTT.

The sample holds many counts of this clonotype. The chain is built from TRBV24-1 and TRBJ2-1, with 11 bases that match TRBD1. There are 17 residues in the CDR3. Germline trimming cut 3 bases from V and 7 bases from J; bases unmatched to any gene: 10. Germline CDR1 is KGHDR and CDR2 is SFDVKD. The CDR3 spells CATSDADGQGARNEQFF. The CDR3, as DNA: TGTGCCACCAGTGATGCGGACGGACAGGGGGCGCGGAATGAGCAGTTCTTC.

This clonotype was picked up a small number of times. The chain combines TRBV29-1 with TRBJ2-1, with a tentative D call TRBD1 (7 bases). V was pared by 7 bases and J by 8 bases, with 21 bases between. CDR1 and CDR2 from the germline V gene are SQVTM and ANQGSEA. The CDR3 loop spans 14 amino acids. Written as DNA, the CDR3 is TGCAGCGAGAAGAAGGAGGGGGCCCGGGATGAGCAGTTCTTC. It codes for CSEKKEGARDEQFF.

This clonotype appeared many times. This chain uses TRBV6-5 with TRBJ2-7, with D possibly TRBD2 on 5 matching bases. Germline CDR1 and CDR2: MNHEY and SVGAGI. Trimming took 0 bases from V and 0 from J, leaving 6 bases between them. There are 14 residues in the CDR3. The CDR3 sequence: CASSYSGNSYEQYF. In DNA form, the CDR3 reads TGTGCCAGCAGTTACTCCGGGAACTCCTACGAGCAGTACTTC.

This clonotype was seen repeatedly, ten times or more. The J gene is TRBJ2-3, the V gene TRBV6-6, with D perhaps TRBD1 (7 bases). Germline assignment: CDR1 MNHNY and CDR2 SVGAGI (reference sequence). V shed 5 bases and J shed 8 bases, with 29 bases lying between them. This CDR3 comprises 18 residues. The CDR3 is CASSRQQGFGGDLTTQYF. The CDR3, as DNA: TGTGCCAGCAGTCGCCAACAGGGGTTCGGCGGGGACCTCACTACGCAGTATTTT.

The sample holds many counts of this clonotype. This chain links TRBV5-1 with TRBJ1-5, with no clear D. Germline V gene lookup returns CDR1 SGHRS and CDR2 YFSETQ. The length of the CDR3 is 14 residues. The V gene lost 5 bases and the J gene lost 2 bases, with 11 bases spanning the gap. CDR3 sequence reads: CASSKGVGNQPQHF. The CDR3 DNA reads TGCGCCAGCAGTAAGGGAGTGGGCAATCAGCCCCAGCATTTT.

Points on this clonotype: This may stem from a read error, because a much larger clone lies one nucleotide away. The chain is built from TRBV6-6 and TRBJ2-5; TRBD2 matches 10 bases. CDR3 size: 16 residues. Germline V gene lookup returns CDR1 MNHNY and CDR2 SVGAGI (reference sequence). Unmatched junction bases numbered 18, after V lost 6 bases and J lost 11 bases. The CDR3 coding sequence is TGTGCCAGCAGACTGGGGAGCGGGGGGGCCTACAATGAGCAGTACTTC. It encodes CASRLGSGGAYNEQYF.

This clonotype came up a few times. This rearrangement joins TRBV20-1 to TRBJ1-4, with a tentative D call TRBD1 (6 bases). The CDR3 runs 15 residues. V lost 2 bases to trimming and J lost 6 bases, with 16 bases between them. Per the germline V gene, CDR1 is DFQATT and CDR2 is SNEGSKA (reference sequence). The CDR3 here is CSARPQTGRDEKLFF. CDR3 coding DNA: TGCAGTGCTAGACCACAGACAGGCCGAGATGAAAAACTGTTTTTT.